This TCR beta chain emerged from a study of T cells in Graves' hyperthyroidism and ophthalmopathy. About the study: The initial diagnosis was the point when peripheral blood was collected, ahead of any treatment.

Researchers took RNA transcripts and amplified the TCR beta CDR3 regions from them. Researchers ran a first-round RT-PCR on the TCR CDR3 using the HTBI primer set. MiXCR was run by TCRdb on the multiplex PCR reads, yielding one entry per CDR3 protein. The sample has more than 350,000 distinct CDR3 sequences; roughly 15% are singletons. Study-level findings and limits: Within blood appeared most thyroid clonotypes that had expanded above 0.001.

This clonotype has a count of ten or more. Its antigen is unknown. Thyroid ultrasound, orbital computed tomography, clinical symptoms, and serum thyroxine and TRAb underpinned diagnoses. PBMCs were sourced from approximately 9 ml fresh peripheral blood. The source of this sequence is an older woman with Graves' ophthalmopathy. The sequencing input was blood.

The CDR3 DNA sequence: TGTGCCAGCAGCCAAGAGTCAAGCGGGAGCTACGAGCAGTACTTC. Its protein product is CASSQESSGSYEQYF. This sequence joins TRBV3-1 and TRBJ2-7; 8 bases map to TRBD2. Germline CDR1 LGHDT, CDR2 YNNKEL (reference sequence). With V trimmed by 0 bases and J by 3 bases, 4 bases remained unmatched. This CDR3 is 15 amino acids long.